Listed here are 21 T cell receptor beta chains from one sample, sequenced in a study of blood T cell repertoires in COVID-19. Assay used: immunoSEQ multiplex PCR; TCRdb lists only in-frame clones, some missing. The table shows about 670,000 clones, with approximately 90% occurring only once. Sequenced sample: peripheral blood. The receptor source for this set is a young woman with acute or convalescent COVID-19.

Notes on this clone: Other DNA sequences in this specimen translate into the identical CDR3. The chain joins TRBV9 to TRBJ2-7; 11 nucleotides line up with TRBD2. CDR1 SGDLS and CDR2 YYNGEE come from the germline V gene. V shed 4 bases and J 1 base; nucleotides not matched to a gene: 1. The CDR3 spans 14 residues. CDR3 sequence: CASSLAGGSYEQYF. CDR3 bases: TGTGCCAGCAGCCTAGCGGGGGGATCCTACGAGCAGTACTTC.

The rearrangement joins TRBV21-1 to TRBJ1-5; TRBD1, the table's D call, lacks a check against the DNA. TRBV21-1 is designated a pseudogene. The CDR3 extends over 20 amino acids. CDR3 coding DNA: TGTGCCAGCAGCAAAGGGGCGGCGACAGGGGGAAGTTATAGCAATCAGCCCCAGCATTTT. It codes for CASSKGAATGGSYSNQPQHF.

This chain joins TRBV13 and TRBJ1-2; TRBD1 matches at 7 bases. CDR1 is PRHDT, CDR2 FYEKMQ, per germline (reference sequence). This CDR3 region has 13 residues. J was trimmed by 7 bases and V by 2 bases; bases with no gene match: 4. The CDR3 region is CASSLKGGGGYTF. The CDR3 DNA follows: TGTGCCAGCAGCTTAAAAGGGGGCGGTGGCTACACCTTC.

The J gene is TRBJ1-1, the V gene TRBV28; tentative D call: TRBD1 (6 bases). Trimming left V 10 bases short and J 7 bases short, with 16 bases between. CDR3 length: 12 amino acids. From germline, CDR1 is MDHEN and CDR2 SYDVKM. Here the CDR3 DNA reads TGTGCCACCAATGGACAGACTCTTGAAGCTTTCTTT. Protein product: CATNGQTLEAFF.

The chain is built from TRBV11-2 and TRBJ1-5; tentative D call: TRBD1 (6 bases). The CDR3 sequence is 14 residues long. In germline, CDR1 is SGHAT, CDR2 FQNNGV. The V end lost 5 bases, the J end lost 11 bases, and 19 bases lay between the germline ends. This chain's CDR3 is CASSPGYRDGTQHF. CDR3 sequence (DNA): TGTGCCAGCAGCCCAGGCTACAGGGATGGGACCCAGCATTTT.

This chain connects TRBV6-5 to TRBJ1-1; weak D call: TRBD1 (6 bases). The ends were cut back, 4 bases at V and 7 bases at J, with 13 bases in the middle. CDR3 length: 13 amino acids. Germline lookup yields CDR1 MNHEY and CDR2 SVGAGI. CDR3: CASSFGQLNEAFF. CDR3 DNA: TGTGCCAGCAGTTTTGGACAGCTGAATGAAGCTTTCTTT.

V and J are TRBV3-1 (or the pseudogene TRBV3-2) and TRBJ1-1, with a tentative D call TRBD1 (5 bases). Trimming removed 4 bases at V and 2 bases at J, with 11 bases between. The CDR3 has 14 residues. Germline V gives CDR1 LGHDT, CDR2 YNNKEL (reference sequence). CDR3 nucleotide sequence: TGTGCCAGCAGCCTCTACGACAGAAACACTGAAGCTTTCTTT. It yields the protein CASSLYDRNTEAFF.

V usage is TRBV9 and J usage is TRBJ1-6; 9 bases are shared with TRBD1. The V gene end was trimmed by 3 bases and the J gene end by 8 bases; junction bases not matched to a gene: 9. The CDR3 has 16 amino acids. CDR1 is SGDLS, CDR2 YYNGEE, per germline. DNA of the CDR3: TGTGCCAGCAGCGCCACAGGGGGCTTCGGGTATTCACCCCTCCACTTT. It translates to CASSATGGFGYSPLHF. Full variable domain (remainder filled in from reference TRBV9 and TRBJ1-6): DSGVTQTPKHLITATGQRVTLRCSPRSGDLSVYWYQQSLDQGLQFLIQYYNGEERAKGNILERFSAQQFPDLHSELNLSSLELGDSALYFCASSATGGFGYSPLHFGNGTRLTVT.

The chain couples TRBV19 to TRBJ1-5, with D unclear. The germline V gene has CDR1 LNHDA and CDR2 SQIVND (reference sequence). This CDR3 has 17 amino acids. Trimming cost V 7 bases and J 4 bases, with 23 bases left between them. The CDR3 region has the DNA TGTGCCAGTAATATTTATTCAAGCTCGTTAGCGAATCAGCCCCAGCATTTT. Its translation: CASNIYSSSLANQPQHF.

The chain is built from TRBV19 and TRBJ1-1, with no clear D. Per the germline V gene, CDR1 is LNHDA and CDR2 is SQIVND (reference sequence). V dropped 5 bases and J dropped 5 bases, with 15 bases sitting between them. The CDR3 extends over 14 amino acids. This CDR3 reads CASSHGSSRTEAFF. DNA for the CDR3: TGTGCCAGTAGTCACGGCAGCTCGAGGACTGAAGCTTTCTTT.

This clone was observed once. The J gene is TRBJ2-7, the V gene TRBV28, with D possibly TRBD2 on 7 matching bases. Germline CDR1 reads MDHEN; CDR2 reads SYDVKM. The CDR3 length is 18 residues. The germline V and J ends were trimmed by 7 bases and 3 bases, with 28 bases remaining between them. This CDR3 is CASTSTVGAGARIYEQYF. The CDR3 region has the DNA TGTGCCAGCACATCCACCGTGGGGGCGGGGGCAAGAATCTACGAGCAGTACTTC.

V usage is TRBV6-2 or TRBV6-3 and J usage is TRBJ1-2; 9 bases line up with TRBD1. Germline V gene lookup returns CDR1 MNHEY and CDR2 SVGEGT. Unmatched junction bases numbered 17, after V lost 5 bases and J lost 4 bases. The CDR3 is 18 residues long. The CDR3 loop is CASSGPRDRVRLFYGYTF. In DNA, the CDR3 is TGTGCCAGCAGTGGGCCCCGGGACAGGGTCCGCCTGTTCTATGGCTACACCTTC.

The chain couples TRBV4-1 to TRBJ1-4; D not resolved. CDR1 and CDR2 from the germline V gene are MGHRA and YSYEKL. V was shortened by 3 bases and J by 3 bases, with 11 bases between the two germline ends. The CDR3 has 15 amino acids. The CDR3: CASSHSRTSNEKLFF. The CDR3 region has the DNA TGCGCCAGCAGCCATTCCAGAACGTCTAATGAAAAACTGTTTTTT.

The chain joins TRBV6-5 to TRBJ1-6; 9 bases line up with TRBD1. The CDR3 is 15 amino acids. The V gene's germline CDR1 is MNHEY and CDR2 SVGAGI. The trim removed 5 bases at V and 9 bases at J, leaving 8 bases unmatched. The CDR3 coding sequence is TGTGCCAGCAGTCTCGATCCGGGACAGGGTTCACCCCTCCACTTT. It codes for CASSLDPGQGSPLHF.

This clone showed up just a few times. The J gene is TRBJ2-1, the V gene TRBV4-1; D perhaps matches TRBD2 (7 bases). The CDR3 sequence is 14 residues long. Germline lookup yields CDR1 MGHRA and CDR2 YSYEKL. The V end lost 3 bases, the J end lost 7 bases, and 13 bases lay between the germline ends. The CDR3 spells CASSQGGRGNEQFF. The CDR3 bases are TGCGCCAGCAGCCAGGGGGGGCGGGGGAATGAGCAGTTCTTC.

On this clone: Other DNA sequences in the same sample also yield this CDR3. CDR3 nucleotide sequence: TGTGCCAGCAGCTTAGAAGGGGGCCAGCCCCAGCATTTT. Its translation is CASSLEGGQPQHF. The chain carries TRBV7-9 and TRBJ1-5; 7 bases fit TRBD1. Losses at the gene ends were 1 base for V and 7 bases for J; bases not matched to a gene: 1. Germline V gene lookup returns CDR1 SEHNR and CDR2 FQNEAQ (reference sequence). CDR3 length: 13 residues.

A remark on this clone: Germline is not matched at one junction end, which may reflect a read error. This sequence joins TRBV27 and TRBJ2-1, with 10 bases identical to TRBD2. In germline, CDR1 is MNHEY, CDR2 SMNVEV (reference sequence). This CDR3 is 22 amino acids long. In DNA, the CDR3 is TGTGCCAGCAGTACCCGCACCGCCCCACTAGCGGGATATTTCCCCTCCAACAATGAGCAGTTCTTC. Its translation: CASSTRTAPLAGYFPSNNEQFF.

The chain joins TRBV10-2 to TRBJ2-3; TRBD2 aligns across 7 bases. Germline V gene lookup returns CDR1 WSHSY and CDR2 SAAADI. V lost 2 bases to trimming and J lost 5 bases; unmatched junction nucleotides: 7. There are 15 residues in the CDR3. The chain's CDR3 is CASSEDGGGRDTQYF. The CDR3 DNA sequence: TGCGCCAGCAGTGAGGATGGGGGGGGGAGAGATACGCAGTATTTT.

The chain employs TRBV7-2 and TRBJ2-1; 11 nucleotides agree with TRBD2. Trimming took 5 bases from V and 2 from J; bases not matched to a gene: 5. Germline CDR1 is SGHTA and CDR2 is FQGNSA. The CDR3 loop spans 16 amino acids. The CDR3 bases are TGTGCCAGCAGCCAGACGGGACTAGCGGCCTACAATGAGCAGTTCTTC. Translated, it gives CASSQTGLAAYNEQFF. Full variable domain (rest looked up from reference TRBV7-2 and TRBJ2-1): GAGVSQSPSNKVTEKGKDVELRCDPISGHTALYWYRQSLGQGLEFLIYFQGNSAPDKSGLPSDRFSAERTGGSVSTLTIQRTQQEDSAVYLCASSQTGLAAYNEQFFGPGTRLTVL.

V is TRBV28 and J is TRBJ1-5; 10 bases match TRBD1. The J segment lost 4 bases and the V segment lost 6 bases, leaving 6 bases of the junction unmatched. This CDR3 is built from 15 residues. Germline-derived CDR1 and CDR2 are MDHEN and SYDVKM. Here the CDR3 DNA reads TGTGCCAGCAGCCACCGGGACAGGGGAAATCAGCCCCAGCATTTT. Translated, it gives CASSHRDRGNQPQHF. Full variable domain (remainder filled in from reference TRBV28 and TRBJ1-5): DVKVTQSSRYLVKRTGEKVFLECVQDMDHENMFWYRQDPGLGLRLIYFSYDVKMKEKGDIPEGYSVSREKKERFSLILESASTNQTSMYLCASSHRDRGNQPQHFGDGTRLSIL.

The genes are TRBV18 and TRBJ1-1, with TRBD1 identical over 7 bases. Germline CDR1 KGHSH, CDR2 LQKENI. The CDR3 has 18 residues. V shed 3 bases, J shed 5 bases, and the junction held 18 bases outside the gene matches. The CDR3 DNA sequence: TGTGCCAGCTCACCGAGGCGCACAGGGGAATCCTCTAATACTGAAGCTTTCTTT. Protein sequence: CASSPRRTGESSNTEAFF.